These T cell receptor beta chains were read from a single sample in a study of CD8+ T cells in alopecia areata. Sequencing used immunoSEQ multiplex PCR; TCRdb keeps in-frame clones, though not all of them. The data show 110,000 or so clones, less than 60% seen once. The sequenced sample was CD4+ T cells sorted from blood, obtained at week 24, from a patient treated with tofacitinib. These TCRs come from a human donor with alopecia areata. Each CDR3 is given without its conserved first and last residue.

TRBV15	TRBJ1-2	12	ATSTGGANYGYT
TRBV11-2	TRBJ2-3	13	ASSPGIGFADTQY
TRBV25-1	TRBJ1-2	11	ASSVTLSGGYT
TRBV6-5	TRBJ1-5	12	ASTSGMANQPQH
TRBV30	TRBJ1-4	12	AWSVPHLSEKLF
TRBV29-1	TRBJ2-7	9	SASKGYEQY
TRBV29-1	TRBJ1-2	11	SVRAMGQYGYT
TRBV29-1	TRBJ2-7	10	SAHTGGSEQY
TRBV7-2	TRBJ1-2	14	ASRSTGTGINYGYT
TRBV11-2	TRBJ1-5	12	ASSNNNGNQPQH
TRBV30	TRBJ2-7	11	AWSTGQGNEQY